This T cell receptor (beta chain) was recovered during a study of T-cell reconstitution after alpha-beta-depleted transplantation in children. Unique molecular identifiers were incorporated during preparation of the TCRbeta library. MiXCR, applied by TCRdb to the PCR reads, yields one record per CDR3 protein. This table holds hundreds of thousands of distinct CDR3 sequences, around 12% found once. V lost 3 bases, J lost 0 bases, and 8 bases lay in between. CDR1 is SGHAT and CDR2 is FQNNGV in the germline V gene. This CDR3 is built from 15 residues. The source material was PBMCs, sampled before TCRalphabeta/CD19-depleted stem cell transplant. The chain carries TRBV11-2 and TRBJ2-2, with D uncertain. The clonotype originates from a girl aged 2 to 10 with congenital amegakaryocytic thrombocytopenia, due to receive a stem cell transplant. This chain's CDR3 is CASSFEGSNTGELFF. Here the CDR3 DNA reads TGTGCCAGCAGCTTTGAAGGTTCGAACACCGGGGAGCTGTTTTTT. Full variable domain (missing parts from reference TRBV11-2 and TRBJ2-2): EAGVAQSPRYKIIEKRQSVAFWCNPISGHATLYWYQQILGQGPKLLIQFQNNGVVDDSQLPKDRFSAERLKGVDSTLKIQPAKLEDSAVYLCASSFEGSNTGELFFGEGSRLTVL.